The 23 T cell receptor beta chains reported below all come from one sample, sequenced in a study of CD8 T cells in ankylosing spondylitis. TCRdb itself ran the 5' RACE reads through MiXCR, one entry per CDR3 protein. There are some 350,000 distinct CDR3 sequences in the sample; roughly 14% occur only once, and 0.85% to 1.4% lies in the top ten. Sequenced: blood, either unsorted or a sorted T cell fraction (not recorded which). The receptors were gathered from a male donor with ankylosing spondylitis or in good health (not recorded which).

The genes are TRBV25-1 and TRBJ2-2; weak D call: TRBD1 (5 bases). The germline V gene has CDR1 MGHDK and CDR2 SYGVNS. Trimming pared 8 bases from V and 0 bases from J, leaving 10 bases between. This CDR3 comprises 14 residues. Here the CDR3 reads CASSGLTNTGELFF. The CDR3 DNA follows: TGTGCCAGCTCAGGGCTGACGAACACCGGGGAGCTGTTTTTT.

This clonotype was observed a few times. The chain couples TRBV29-1 to TRBJ1-1, with TRBD1 as a possible D gene (6 bases). The V gene's germline CDR1 is SQVTM and CDR2 ANQGSEA. V lost 3 bases, J lost 7 bases, and 15 bases lay in between. The length of the CDR3 is 13 residues. DNA of the CDR3: TGCAGCGTTGAGGGGGGGGGCTTGAATGAAGCTTTCTTT. Translation: CSVEGGGLNEAFF.

This clonotype was observed at least ten times. The genes are TRBV6-5 and TRBJ1-6, with unresolved D. CDR3 length: 13 residues. Germline lookup yields CDR1 MNHEY and CDR2 SVGAGI. The V end lost 4 bases, the J end lost 10 bases, and 11 bases lay between the germline ends. The CDR3 nucleotides read TGTGCCAGCAGTTTTTCAGGTGACTCACCCCTCCACTTT. Amino acid sequence: CASSFSGDSPLHF.

The chain employs TRBV20-1 and TRBJ1-4; possibly TRBD1 for D (5 bases). The CDR3 runs 13 residues. The V end was cut by 5 bases, the J end by 6 bases, with 13 bases between. CDR1 and CDR2 (germline): DFQATT, SNEGSKA (reference sequence). CDR3 coding DNA: TGCAGTGCTCCCGGTCGGGGGGATGAAAAACTGTTTTTT. Amino acid sequence: CSAPGRGDEKLFF.

The V gene is TRBV7-2, the J gene TRBJ2-1; TRBD1 might be the D (5 bases). CDR3 length: 13 amino acids. Trimming took 5 bases from V and 10 from J, leaving 15 bases between them. Germline CDR1 SGHTA, CDR2 FQGNSA. CDR3 nucleotide sequence: TGTGCCAGCAGCCCAGGGCCAGGGTCGGAGCAGTTCTTC. Protein: CASSPGPGSEQFF.

This clonotype was detected once. This chain joins TRBV10-3 and TRBJ2-5; D is undetermined. CDR3 length equals 14 residues. The V gene's germline CDR1 is ENHRY and CDR2 SYGVKD. Trimming removed 0 bases at V and 4 bases at J, with 9 bases between. CDR3 residues: CAISESNSGETQYF. The CDR3, as DNA: TGTGCCATCAGTGAGTCGAATTCCGGAGAGACCCAGTACTTC.

This clonotype has more than one count but fewer than ten. The rearrangement joins TRBV12-3 or TRBV12-4 to TRBJ2-3; either TRBD1 or TRBD2 may supply D (5 bases each). CDR3 length: 13 residues. Trimming took off 6 bases at V and 2 bases at J, with 9 bases between the two ends. CDR3 coding DNA: TGTGCCAGCAGGTGGGGGTACACAGATACGCAGTATTTT. Encoded protein: CASRWGYTDTQYF.

The chain links TRBV9 to TRBJ1-1; D perhaps matches TRBD1 (6 bases). This CDR3 has 13 amino acids. Germline V gene lookup returns CDR1 SGDLS and CDR2 YYNGEE. With 0 bases removed from V and 11 bases from J, the gap between germline ends came to 14 bases. This chain's CDR3 is CASSVATWGAAFF. CDR3 nucleotides: TGTGCCAGCAGCGTAGCTACTTGGGGGGCGGCTTTCTTT.

As for this clonotype: The junction shows a germline mismatch at one end, possibly a read error. This sequence joins TRBV3-1 and TRBJ1-1, with 9 positions matching TRBD1. Germline-derived CDR1 and CDR2 are LGHDT and YNNKEL (reference sequence). CDR3 length: 15 residues. The DNA for the CDR3 is TGTGCCAGCACCCAAGGGACAGGGTCTGACACTGAAGCTTTCTTT. This codes for CASTQGTGSDTEAFF. Together with reference TRBV3-1 and TRBJ1-1, the CDR3 gives the full variable domain: DTAVSQTPKYLVTQMGNDKSIKCEQNLGHDTMYWYKQDSKKFLKIMFSYNNKELIINETVPNRFSPKSPDKAHLNLHINSLELGDSAVYFCASTQGTGSDTEAFFGQGTRLTVV.

This clonotype was found many times. V and J are TRBV15 and TRBJ1-6; a possible D gene is TRBD1 (6 bases). The CDR3 has 13 amino acids. From germline, CDR1 is LNHNV and CDR2 YYDKDF (reference sequence). V lost 5 bases to trimming and J lost 10 bases, with 12 bases between them. The CDR3 region is CATSLQGESPLHF. The DNA for the CDR3 is TGTGCCACCAGCTTACAGGGAGAATCACCCCTCCACTTT.

CDR3 coding DNA: TGCGCCAGCAGCCAAGGGGGACAGCCAGAGACCCAGTACTTC. Translation: CASSQGGQPETQYF. The gene calls are TRBV4-1 and TRBJ2-5; 7 positions match TRBD1. The CDR3 sequence is 14 residues long. V gave up 1 base and J gave up 4 bases; unmatched junction bases: 3. Germline V lookup: CDR1 MGHRA, CDR2 YSYEKL.

The V gene is TRBV5-1, the J gene TRBJ2-7, with a tentative D call TRBD1 (5 bases). Between the trimmed V and J ends, which lost 6 bases and 3 bases, there was a span of 10 bases. CDR3 size: 12 residues. Germline values: CDR1 SGHRS, CDR2 YFSETQ. CDR3 sequence reads: CASKGQGYEQYF. The CDR3 DNA follows: TGCGCCAGCAAGGGGCAGGGCTACGAGCAGTACTTC.

The CDR3 here is CASSARKNTGELFF. CDR3 nucleotides: TGTGCCAGCAGCGCCCGGAAGAACACCGGGGAGCTGTTTTTT. This chain uses TRBV9 with TRBJ2-2; D gene uncertain. The V end lost 3 bases, the J end lost 1 base, and 7 bases lay between the germline ends. Germline V gene lookup returns CDR1 SGDLS and CDR2 YYNGEE. The CDR3 runs to 14 residues. Based on the CDR3 plus reference TRBV9 and TRBJ2-2, the full variable domain is DSGVTQTPKHLITATGQRVTLRCSPRSGDLSVYWYQQSLDQGLQFLIQYYNGEERAKGNILERFSAQQFPDLHSELNLSSLELGDSALYFCASSARKNTGELFFGEGSRLTVL.

This clonotype was detected many times. CDR3 sequence: CASSSRDRAYEQYF. CDR3 DNA: TGTGCCAGCAGTTCTCGGGACAGGGCCTACGAGCAGTACTTC. This chain uses TRBV12-3 or TRBV12-4 with TRBJ2-7, with 9 bases matching TRBD1. CDR3 size: 14 residues. V trimming: 4 bases; J trimming: 2 bases; junction bases outside the gene matches: 3.

This clonotype has more than one count but fewer than ten. This sequence joins TRBV12-3 or TRBV12-4 and TRBJ2-3, with 9 positions matching TRBD2. Trimming cost V 6 bases and J 0 bases; bases outside gene matches: 7. CDR3 length: 16 amino acids. The CDR3 region has the DNA TGTGCCAGCAGGAAAGGGCTAGCGGGAAGCACAGATACGCAGTATTTT. As protein: CASRKGLAGSTDTQYF.

Ten or more counts support this clonotype. The rearrangement joins TRBV12-3 or TRBV12-4 to TRBJ2-5; tentatively, D is TRBD1 (5 bases). The length of the CDR3 is 16 residues. Trimming removed 4 bases from V and 5 bases from J, with 20 bases in between. In nucleotides, the CDR3 is TGTGCCAGCAGTTCAGGGATTTTAAGGAGCGAGGAGACCCAGTACTTC. Amino acid sequence: CASSSGILRSEETQYF.

The rearrangement uses TRBV6-1 and TRBJ2-7; 8 nucleotides line up with TRBD2. The CDR3 has 13 amino acids. Germline assignment: CDR1 MNHNS and CDR2 SASEGT. V lost 9 bases and J lost 6; bases outside the gene matches: 10. The CDR3 DNA follows: TGTGCCAGTTCCTCCAGCGGGAGACGCGAGCAGTACTTC. Amino acid sequence: CASSSSGRREQYF.

This clonotype turned up a few times. V usage is TRBV25-1 and J usage is TRBJ2-6; D is ambiguous. The ends were cut back, 9 bases at V and 0 bases at J, with 24 bases in the middle. Looked up from germline, CDR1 is MGHDK and CDR2 is SYGVNS. The CDR3 is made up of 19 amino acids. The CDR3 spells CARHKPLGCRHSGANVLTF. The CDR3 nucleotides are TGTGCCAGACACAAACCATTGGGGTGCAGGCACTCTGGGGCCAACGTCCTGACTTTC. The full variable domain, completed using reference TRBV25-1 and TRBJ2-6, is EADIYQTPRYLVIGTGKKITLECSQTMGHDKMYWYQQDPGMELHLIHYSYGVNSTEKGDLSSESTVSRIRTEHFPLTLESARPSHTSQYLCARHKPLGCRHSGANVLTFGAGSRLTVL.

The chain joins TRBV14 to TRBJ2-5, with D perhaps TRBD1 (7 bases). V was cut by 5 bases and J by 5 bases, with 15 bases left in between. The CDR3 totals 14 residues. Germline-derived CDR1 and CDR2 are SGHDN and FVKESK. The CDR3 nucleotides read TGTGCCAGCAGCTTCGGACAGGCGGGGGAGACCCAGTACTTC. This codes for CASSFGQAGETQYF.

A few counts support this clonotype. The chain combines TRBV6-1 with TRBJ2-7; no reliable D call. Germline loops: CDR1 MNHNS, CDR2 SASEGT. CDR3 length: 14 residues. The ends were cut back, 5 bases at V and 6 bases at J, with 17 bases in the middle. CDR3 amino acids: CASSPSDRTGEQYF. CDR3 nucleotide sequence: TGTGCCAGCAGTCCTTCGGACCGGACGGGCGAGCAGTACTTC.

The CDR3 bases are TGTGCCAGCAGCCCCAGGGTCGTGAACACTGAAGCTTTCTTT. This translates into CASSPRVVNTEAFF. The rearrangement joins TRBV6-1 to TRBJ1-1; D possibly corresponds to TRBD1 (5 bases). The CDR3 covers 14 residues. V lost 6 bases and J 0 bases, leaving 11 bases between the germline ends. Germline V gene data show CDR1 as MNHNS and CDR2 as SASEGT.

This clonotype turned up a few times. CDR3 residues: CSASRSGANVLTF. CDR3 sequence (DNA): TGCAGTGCGTCGCGCTCTGGGGCCAACGTCCTGACTTTC. This chain joins TRBV20-1 and TRBJ2-6, with D hard to call. This CDR3 has 13 amino acids. Germline V gene lookup returns CDR1 DFQATT and CDR2 SNEGSKA (reference sequence). Between the trimmed V and J ends, which lost 6 bases and 0 bases, there was a span of 6 bases.

This clonotype has a handful of counts. The rearrangement links TRBV12-3 or TRBV12-4 to TRBJ1-1, with D perhaps TRBD1 (6 bases). The V and J ends lost 6 bases and 1 base respectively, with 9 bases between them. The CDR3 length is 13 residues. The CDR3 region has the DNA TGTGCCAGCAGGAGGGGGGAGAACACTGAAGCTTTCTTT. Amino acids: CASRRGENTEAFF.